Below, 4 T cell receptor beta chains from the same sample are listed, as sequenced in a study of T cells in Graves' hyperthyroidism and ophthalmopathy. Amplification of TCR beta CDR3 regions used RNA as the template. Carried out on the TCR CDR3, a first-round RT-PCR used the HTBI primer set. MiXCR, run by TCRdb on the multiplex PCR reads, gives a single entry per CDR3 protein. Of some 600,000 distinct CDR3 sequences in the sample, approximately 14% were seen once. Input material: blood. These receptor sequences come from a woman in her twenties or thirties with Graves' hyperthyroidism that later progressed to Graves' ophthalmopathy.

J is TRBJ2-7 and V is TRBV28; 10 nucleotides match TRBD2. Germline assignment: CDR1 MDHEN and CDR2 SYDVKM. V lost 6 bases and J lost 1; bases outside the gene matches: 18. This CDR3 spans 19 amino acids. The CDR3: CASSPLTLMRTSGSYEQYF. For the CDR3, the DNA is TGTGCCAGCAGCCCCCTAACACTGATGCGGACTAGCGGATCCTACGAGCAGTACTTC.

In the case of this clonotype: A read error is possible here, since a much larger clone lies one base away. This chain links TRBV11-2 with TRBJ1-1; D unclear. The CDR3 extends over 14 amino acids. Germline V CDR1 and CDR2: SGHAT, FQNNGV. CDR3 bases: TGTGCCAGCAGCCTACGTCGGGCGAACTCTGAAGCTTTCTTT. Amino acids: CASSLRRANSEAFF.

For this clonotype: Given a much more abundant clone one base away, this may be a read error. This sequence joins TRBV18 and TRBJ2-2; D is unclear. The CDR3 has 14 residues. The V gene's germline CDR1 is KGHSH and CDR2 LQKENI. The CDR3 here is CASPPRDYSGELFF. CDR3 in DNA: TGTGCCAGCCCACCACGAGATTATTCCGGGGAGCTGTTTTTT.

This clonotype has at least ten counts. The chain combines TRBV6-2 or TRBV6-3 with TRBJ1-1, with D hard to call. With 0 bases removed from V and 1 base from J, the gap between germline ends came to 6 bases. The CDR3 runs to 14 residues. CDR1 is MNHEY, CDR2 SVGEGT, per germline. The CDR3 sequence: CASSYSSENTEAFF. CDR3 sequence (DNA): TGTGCCAGCAGTTACTCGTCGGAGAACACTGAAGCTTTCTTT.